The 17 T cell receptor beta chains reported below all come from one sample, sequenced in a study of STAT5B mutations in CD4+ large granular lymphocyte leukemia. Generated by immunoSEQ multiplex PCR, the TCRdb table keeps only in-frame clones and is missing some. In the table there are more than 30,000 clones, less than 75% of which are singletons. The sequenced sample was CD4+ T cells from blood buffy coats. The receptor source for this set is a human donor in good health.

The genes are TRBV7-9 and TRBJ2-5; the D gene could be TRBD1 or TRBD2 (5 bases each). V dropped 6 bases and J dropped 5 bases, with 16 bases sitting between them. Germline-derived CDR1 and CDR2 are SEHNR and FQNEAQ (reference sequence). CDR3 length: 14 amino acids. In DNA, the CDR3 is TGTGCCAGCAGGGGCGGCCAGGGACCCGAGACCCAGTACTTC. Amino acids: CASRGGQGPETQYF.

This clone was picked up a small number of times. V and J are TRBV9 and TRBJ1-1; D is uncertain. V lost 0 bases, J lost 0 bases, and 9 bases lay in between. CDR3 length equals 15 residues. The germline CDR1 and CDR2 sequences are SGDLS and YYNGEE. This CDR3 reads CASSVAPGMNTEAFF. CDR3 nucleotides: TGTGCCAGCAGCGTAGCGCCAGGCATGAACACTGAAGCTTTCTTT.

This chain joins TRBV19 and TRBJ1-1, with D perhaps matching TRBD1 (5 bases). CDR1 is LNHDA, CDR2 SQIVND, per germline (reference sequence). CDR3 size: 14 residues. V lost 3 bases and J 4 bases, leaving 12 bases between the germline ends. The CDR3, as DNA: TGTGCCAGTAGTATTCTTGCCGGGACCACTGAAGCTTTCTTT. It codes for CASSILAGTTEAFF.

The chain links TRBV19 to TRBJ2-6; TRBD2 aligns across 8 bases. J was trimmed by 3 bases and V by 7 bases; bases with no gene match: 8. Germline V gene lookup returns CDR1 LNHDA and CDR2 SQIVND (reference sequence). The CDR3 sequence is 16 residues long. The CDR3, as DNA: TGTGCCAGTACTACGGGGGGGCCGGGTGGGGCCAACGTCCTGACTTTC. Amino acids: CASTTGGPGGANVLTF.

This clone was detected only once. The chain recombines TRBV7-8 with TRBJ2-7; TRBD2 agrees at 11 bases. The CDR3 is 15 amino acids. Trimming at V came to 1 base and at J to 3 bases, leaving 2 bases not matched to a gene. CDR1 is SGHVS, CDR2 FQNEAQ, per germline. The CDR3 DNA reads as TGTGCCAGCAGCTTAGTAACTAGCGGGGGCTACGAGCAGTACTTC. Amino acids: CASSLVTSGGYEQYF.

The rearrangement joins TRBV7-9 to TRBJ2-7; D might be TRBD1 (5 bases). V was cut by 5 bases and J by 4 bases, with 12 bases left in between. The length of the CDR3 is 13 residues. The V gene's germline CDR1 is SEHNR and CDR2 FQNEAQ (reference sequence). The CDR3 loop is CASSGLDKYEQYF. CDR3 DNA: TGTGCCAGCAGCGGATTGGACAAATACGAGCAGTACTTC.

The chain combines TRBV6-5 with TRBJ2-3, with unresolved D. Deletions cut 5 bases from V and 3 bases from J, with 6 bases between. CDR1 MNHEY and CDR2 SVGAGI come from the germline V gene. This CDR3 contains 12 residues. The CDR3 DNA is TGTGCCAGCAGTATTGGGACAGATACGCAGTATTTT. It translates to CASSIGTDTQYF.

About this clone: At one boundary the junction diverges from the germline segment, which might be a read error. The rearrangement joins TRBV7-7 to TRBJ2-2; the D is unclear. This CDR3 region has 14 residues. Germline CDR1 and CDR2: SSHAT and FNYEAQ (reference sequence). CDR3 loop: CASSLGSNTGELFF. The CDR3 nucleotides read TGTGCTAGCAGCCTGGGATCCAACACCGGGGAGCTGTTTTTT. The variable domain in full, completed from reference TRBV7-7 and TRBJ2-2, reads GAGVSQSPRYKVTKRGQDVTLRCDPISSHATLYWYQQALGQGPEFLTYFNYEAQPDKSGLPSDRFSAERPEGSISTLTIQRTEQRDSAMYRCASSLGSNTGELFFGEGSRLTVL.

The rearrangement joins TRBV6-5 to TRBJ1-1, with a weak D call TRBD1 (5 bases). This CDR3 comprises 16 residues. Germline CDR1 is MNHEY and CDR2 is SVGAGI. The germline V and J ends were trimmed by 2 bases and 1 base, with 14 bases remaining between them. The CDR3 nucleotides are TGTGCCAGCAGTTACAGGTCAGGACAAGGGAACACTGAAGCTTTCTTT. This sequence encodes CASSYRSGQGNTEAFF.

The chain has TRBV9 and TRBJ1-2, with 8 bases lining up with TRBD1. With 4 bases clipped from V and 5 bases from J, the junction kept 4 bases outside the gene matches. Germline values: CDR1 SGDLS, CDR2 YYNGEE. The CDR3 has 13 amino acids. CDR3 in amino acids: CASSPQGAYGYTF. The CDR3 DNA sequence: TGTGCCAGCAGCCCCCAGGGGGCGTATGGCTACACCTTC.

This sequence joins TRBV18 and TRBJ1-1; 12 bases agree with TRBD1. The length of the CDR3 is 15 residues. Germline V gene data show CDR1 as KGHSH and CDR2 as LQKENI. V dropped 5 bases and J dropped 3; count of bases not matched to a gene: 4. Here the CDR3 reads CASSRDRGPDTEAFF. CDR3 coding DNA: TGTGCCAGCTCAAGGGACAGGGGGCCCGACACTGAAGCTTTCTTT. The entire variable domain, with the rest obtained from reference TRBV18 and TRBJ1-1, is as follows: NAGVMQNPRHLVRRRGQEARLRCSPMKGHSHVYWYRQLPEEGLKFMVYLQKENIIDESGMPKERFSAEFPKEGPSILRIQQVVRGDSAAYFCASSRDRGPDTEAFFGQGTRLTVV.

J is TRBJ1-1 and V is TRBV5-4; D is perhaps TRBD1 (5 bases). The CDR3 totals 18 residues. Germline V gives CDR1 SGHNT, CDR2 YYREEE (reference sequence). Between the trimmed V and J ends, which lost 2 bases and 1 base, there was a span of 21 bases. CDR3 bases: TGTGCCAGCAGCTTCTGGCAGGGATTGATGGGGGAGAACACTGAAGCTTTCTTT. It translates to CASSFWQGLMGENTEAFF.

The table lists this clone with a count of one. This chain joins TRBV2 and TRBJ1-2, with a possible D match to TRBD1 (5 bases). CDR3 length: 12 residues. Trimming took off 8 bases at V and 4 bases at J, with 11 bases between the two ends. The germline V gene encodes CDR1 SNHLY and CDR2 FYNNEI. In DNA form, the CDR3 reads TGTGCCAGCCCCGGGCAGGGCTATGGCTACACCTTC. It codes for CASPGQGYGYTF.

V gene TRBV27 combines with J gene TRBJ1-2, with 8 bases identical to TRBD1. The trim removed 2 bases at V and 3 bases at J, leaving 5 bases unmatched. The CDR3 spans 15 residues. Germline V CDR1 and CDR2: MNHEY, SMNVEV (reference sequence). CDR3 nucleotides: TGTGCCAGCAGTTTACTAGGGACAGGAGACTATGGCTACACCTTC. It codes for CASSLLGTGDYGYTF.

The V and J genes are TRBV19 and TRBJ2-2, with D possibly being TRBD2 (5 bases). The CDR3 is 14 residues long. V was pared by 6 bases and J by 5 bases, with 13 bases between. Germline V gives CDR1 LNHDA, CDR2 SQIVND (reference sequence). The CDR3 reads CASRKGPGTGELFF. The DNA for the CDR3 is TGTGCCAGTAGGAAAGGCCCGGGGACCGGGGAGCTGTTTTTT.

V is TRBV10-3 and J is TRBJ2-7; a weak D match, TRBD1 (5 bases). This CDR3 has 19 amino acids. CDR1 is ENHRY, CDR2 SYGVKD, per germline. Deletions cut 4 bases from V and 0 bases from J, with 25 bases between. CDR3 in amino acids: CAISGPSVTVLGSSYEQYF. The DNA for the CDR3 is TGTGCCATCAGTGGTCCTTCCGTGACAGTGTTAGGAAGCTCCTACGAGCAGTACTTC.

This clone was counted only a few times. Written as DNA, the CDR3 is TGTGCCAGCAGGCCACTGGCCTCGAACACTGAAGCTTTCTTT. Translation: CASRPLASNTEAFF. V is TRBV6-5 and J is TRBJ1-1, with D hard to call. The V end lost 6 bases, the J end lost 1 base, and 12 bases lay between the germline ends. The CDR3 runs 14 residues. The germline CDR1 and CDR2 sequences are MNHEY and SVGAGI.